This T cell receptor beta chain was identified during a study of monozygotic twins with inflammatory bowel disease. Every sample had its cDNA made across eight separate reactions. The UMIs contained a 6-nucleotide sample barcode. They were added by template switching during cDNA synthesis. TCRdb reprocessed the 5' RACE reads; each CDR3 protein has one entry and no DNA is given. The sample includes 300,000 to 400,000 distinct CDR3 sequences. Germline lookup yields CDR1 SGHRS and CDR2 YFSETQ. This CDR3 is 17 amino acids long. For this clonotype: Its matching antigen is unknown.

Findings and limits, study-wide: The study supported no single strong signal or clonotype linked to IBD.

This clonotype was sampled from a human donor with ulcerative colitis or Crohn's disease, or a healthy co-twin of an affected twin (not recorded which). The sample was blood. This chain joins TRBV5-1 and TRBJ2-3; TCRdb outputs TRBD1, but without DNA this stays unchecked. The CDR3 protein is CASSPTVRDTTTDTQYF.